This TCR beta chain was recorded in a study of blood T cell repertoires in COVID-19. As for the study in general: Some COVID-19 samples were acute and others convalescent; all came from the United States, Italy and Spain. T cells, B-cell-depleted T cells, or PBMCs supplied cDNA or gDNA.

This CDR3 is 14 amino acids long. V lost 5 bases and J lost 6; bases outside the gene matches: 8. Germline V lookup: CDR1 MNHNY, CDR2 SVGAGI (reference sequence). In the study's own analysis: Counts of nucleated cells, estimated from reference gene primer amplification, were obtained. TCRdb keeps only in-frame clones here, not all; method: immunoSEQ multiplex PCR. V, J and clone size are those of that table, while D and trimming were read from the DNA. This table holds over 150,000 clones, approximately 87% found once. Sequencing input: peripheral blood. The sequence was obtained from a woman under 30 who had recovered from COVID-19. The J gene is TRBJ2-7, the V gene TRBV6-6; TRBD1 matches at 9 bases. CDR3 region: CASSPRDRAVEQYV. CDR3 nucleotide sequence: TGTGCCAGCAGTCCCCGGGACAGGGCTGTCGAGCAGTACGTC.